This T cell receptor (beta chain) derives from a study of T cells in Graves' hyperthyroidism and ophthalmopathy. There were TCR beta CDR3 regions amplified from RNA transcripts. HTBI primers drove first-round RT-PCR of the TCR CDR3. A single record per CDR3 protein comes from TCRdb applying MiXCR to the multiplex PCR reads. This table holds approximately 370,000 distinct CDR3 sequences, 15% found once. Participants, patients aged 18 to 65, had newly diagnosed hyperthyroidism with a duration under 2 months. Orbital computed tomography and thyroid ultrasound, together with serum TRAb and thyroxine and clinical symptoms, were used for diagnoses. This clonotype has only a few counts. The clonotype was recovered from a woman aged 25 to 39 with Graves' hyperthyroidism. The sequenced sample consisted of blood.

The CDR3 nucleotides read TGTGCCTGGAGCAAGACAGGGGCTGGAAACACCATATATTTT. This gives the protein CAWSKTGAGNTIYF. The rearrangement links TRBV30 to TRBJ1-3; TRBD1 matches 8 bases. Trimming at V came to 3 bases and at J to 2 bases, leaving 3 bases not matched to a gene. The CDR3 contains 14 residues. CDR1 is GTSNPN and CDR2 is SVGIG in the germline V gene (reference sequence).